This TCR beta chain emerged from a study of blood T cell repertoires in COVID-19. Overall study context: There were acute and convalescent COVID-19 samples, and they came from the United States, Italy and Spain.

V was clipped by 4 bases and J by 5 bases; unmatched bases: 6. This CDR3 is 13 amino acids long. Germline-derived CDR1 and CDR2 are SQVTM and ANQGSEA. Under the authors' procedure: How many nucleated cells were present was estimated from reference gene primer amplification. The assay was immunoSEQ multiplex PCR, and TCRdb's table has in-frame clones only and misses some. For V, J and clone size, that table is used; D and trimming come from the DNA. The table lists more than 300,000 clones, 85% to 90% of them singletons. Cohort allocation depended upon clinical history that participants reported. Among Cohort 3 donors, those recovered had two negative PCRs, clearance, or symptom resolution.

This TCR derives from a woman under 30 who had recovered from COVID-19. The gene calls are TRBV29-1 and TRBJ1-2, with 8 bases aligning to TRBD1. Source material: PBMCs or T cells enriched from blood (not recorded which). This CDR3 reads CSVADREGYGYTF. The CDR3, as DNA: TGCAGCGTTGCGGACAGGGAAGGATATGGCTACACCTTC.